This TCR beta chain was captured by sequencing in a study of blood T cells in healthy people across ages. Points on this clonotype: Its antigen is as yet unknown.

Primers used in a second PCR of roughly 6 to 11 cycles were a sample-barcoded 5' primer and a J-beta primer mix. From the 5' RACE reads, TCRdb called clonotypes with MiXCR, one entry per CDR3 protein. The sample lists 1.5 million or so distinct CDR3 sequences, roughly 40% occurring once. CDR3 length equals 18 residues. Unmatched junction bases numbered 8, after V lost 2 bases and J lost 5 bases. In germline, CDR1 is SGHRS, CDR2 YFSETQ. Points from the study as a whole: Diversity estimates drawn from one million T cells were deemed underestimates. Donor CMV status was unknown, possibly confounding expanded clonotype changes.

The sequence derives from a young woman in good health. V usage is TRBV5-1 and J usage is TRBJ2-3, with TRBD2 matching over 16 bases. Material for sequencing was blood. In DNA form, the CDR3 reads TGCGCCAGCAGCTTCGGGACTAGCGGGAGGGCCGGAGTAGATACGCAGTATTTT. Its protein is CASSFGTSGRAGVDTQYF.